The source of this T cell receptor (beta chain) is a study of T-cell reconstitution after alpha-beta-depleted transplantation in children. The CDR3 length is 14 residues. V was clipped by 2 bases and J by 5 bases; unmatched bases: 5. Unique molecular identifiers were incorporated during preparation of the TCRbeta library. TCRdb re-called the PCR reads with MiXCR, one entry per CDR3 protein. Of 540,000 or so distinct CDR3 sequences listed, around 23% are singletons. The J gene is TRBJ1-2, the V gene TRBV12-3 or TRBV12-4, with 7 bases identical to TRBD1. The specimen was PBMCs, mostly from graft donor cells, collected 360 days after TCRalphabeta/CD19-depleted stem cell transplant. The sequence was collected from a boy in the first two years of life who had a stem cell transplant for acute myeloid leukemia, so the T cells may come from the graft donor. CDR3 sequence reads: CASSLWETGYGYTF. In DNA form, the CDR3 reads TGTGCCAGCAGTTTATGGGAGACAGGGTATGGCTACACCTTC.